This T cell receptor (beta chain) was obtained from a study of early T cells in non-severe SARS-CoV-2 infection. Study-level background: Sequencing of bulk RNA from unsorted whole blood was done, without chain pairing.

Attachment of unique molecular identifiers to individual cDNA molecules was performed. TCRdb reprocessed the 5' RACE reads via MiXCR and lists one record per CDR3 protein. The table shows tens of thousands of distinct CDR3 sequences, with 4% to 5.5% occurring only once. CDR3 length: 12 amino acids. The V end lost 4 bases, the J end lost 10 bases, and 8 bases lay between the germline ends. Germline values: CDR1 MNHEY, CDR2 SVGAGI. A remark on this clonotype: Its antigen is unknown.

General observations from the study: There was a bias toward anti-spike CD8 responses in VDJdb matching, which missed private and CD4 specificities.

This TCR derives from an adult who was a healthcare worker with PCR-confirmed SARS-CoV-2 infection or an uninfected control (not recorded which). The sample taken for sequencing was whole blood. The chain uses TRBV6-5 and TRBJ1-6; D unresolved. The CDR3 DNA is TGTGCCAGCAGTTTCAGAGGCTCACCCCTCCACTTT. Its protein product is CASSFRGSPLHF.